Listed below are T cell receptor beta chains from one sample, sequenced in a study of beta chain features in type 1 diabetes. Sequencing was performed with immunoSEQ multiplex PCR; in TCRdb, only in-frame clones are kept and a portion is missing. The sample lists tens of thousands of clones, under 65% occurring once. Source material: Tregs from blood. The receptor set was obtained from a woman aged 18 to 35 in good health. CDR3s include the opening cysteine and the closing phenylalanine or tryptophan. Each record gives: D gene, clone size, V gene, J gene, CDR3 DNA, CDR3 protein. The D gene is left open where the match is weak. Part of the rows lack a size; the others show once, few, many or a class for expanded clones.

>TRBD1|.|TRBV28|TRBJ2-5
TGTGCCACGACAGGGTCATGGGAGACCCAGTACTTC
CATTGSWETQYF
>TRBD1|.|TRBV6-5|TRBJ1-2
TGTGCCAGCAGTTACTCGGAGGCCAGGGGGGACTATGGCTACACCTTC
CASSYSEARGDYGYTF
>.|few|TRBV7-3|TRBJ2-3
TGTGCCAGCAGCTTGACCACACTAAGCACAGATACGCAGTATTTT
CASSLTTLSTDTQYF
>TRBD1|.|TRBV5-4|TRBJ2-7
TGTGCCAGCAGCTTGGCTCTAGGGCGACAGGGACAAGACGGCGAGCAGTACTTC
CASSLALGRQGQDGEQYF
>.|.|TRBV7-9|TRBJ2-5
TGTGCCAGCAGCCAACATCAAGAGACCCAGTACTTC
CASSQHQETQYF
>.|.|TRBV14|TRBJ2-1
TGTGCCAGCAGCCAACAGCAGGTCGGTGAGCAGTTCTTC
CASSQQQVGEQFF
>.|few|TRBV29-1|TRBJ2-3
TGCAGCGTTCCTTCGTCGGGAGGCACAGATACGCAGTATTTT
CSVPSSGGTDTQYF
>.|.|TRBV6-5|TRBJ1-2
TGTGCCAGCAGTTCTCAGGGGCGTAAGGATGGCTACACCTTC
CASSSQGRKDGYTF
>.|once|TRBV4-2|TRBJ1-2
TGTGCCAGCAGCCAAGATCGATGGGGGGATAATGGCTACACCTTC
CASSQDRWGDNGYTF
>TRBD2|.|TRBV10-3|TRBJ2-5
TGTGCCATCAGTGGTAGCGGGGGAGAGACCCAGTACTTC
CAISGSGGETQYF
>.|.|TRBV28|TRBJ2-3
TGTGCCAGCAGCCTCGCGGGGCGGGCTGATACGCAGTATTTT
CASSLAGRADTQYF
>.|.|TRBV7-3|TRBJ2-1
TGTGCCAGCAGCTTATCCGCTAGCGTCGAGCAGTTCTTC
CASSLSASVEQFF
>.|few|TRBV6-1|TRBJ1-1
TGTGCCAGCAGTGAAGGCGTACGAACGGCTGAAGCTTTCTTT
CASSEGVRTAEAFF
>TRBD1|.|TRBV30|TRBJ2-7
TGTGCCTGGAGGGTTTCCGGACAGGGCGACCTCTGGAAGCAGTACTTC
CAWRVSGQGDLWKQYF
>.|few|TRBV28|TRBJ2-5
TGTGCCAGCAGTCCCGCAAGTCAGGGCGGAGAGACCCAGTACTTC
CASSPASQGGETQYF
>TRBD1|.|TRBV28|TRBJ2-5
TGTGCCAGCCGCCTAGGGGGCTGGGTGGAGACCCAGTACTTC
CASRLGGWVETQYF
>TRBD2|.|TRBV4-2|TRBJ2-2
TGTGCCAGCAGGCCGGGACTAGCGGGAGGAAACACCGGGGAGCTGTTTTTT
CASRPGLAGGNTGELFF
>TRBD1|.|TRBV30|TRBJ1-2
TGTGCCTGGAGCGTAGCCCGGGACAGGGGCTACACCTTC
CAWSVARDRGYTF
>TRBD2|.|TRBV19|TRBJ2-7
TGTGCCAGTAGACCGGAGCGGGAGGGCCGCCACGAGCAGTACTTC
CASRPEREGRHEQYF
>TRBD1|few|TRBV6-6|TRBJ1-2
TGTGCCAGCAGTTACGGGGACAGCTATGGCTACACCTTC
CASSYGDSYGYTF
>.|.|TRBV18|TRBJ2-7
TGTGCCAGCTCAAAGGACAGTTCCTCCTACGAGCAGTACTTC
CASSKDSSSYEQYF
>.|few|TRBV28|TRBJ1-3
TGTGCCAGCAGCCGACCTCCGGGAGTAACTGGAAACACCATATATTTT
CASSRPPGVTGNTIYF
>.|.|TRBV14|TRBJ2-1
TGTGCCAGCAGCCAGCCCCTGGGTTGGGCTAACTCCTACAATGAGCAGTTCTTC
CASSQPLGWANSYNEQFF
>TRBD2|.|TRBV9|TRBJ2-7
TGTGCCAGCAGCGTATCTAGCGGGCACTACGAGCAGTACTTC
CASSVSSGHYEQYF
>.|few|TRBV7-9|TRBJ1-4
TGTGCCAGCAGCTTAGCGCGGACAGCGAATACTGAAAAACTGTTTTTT
CASSLARTANTEKLFF
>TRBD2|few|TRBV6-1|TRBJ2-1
TGTGCCAGCAGTGAGACTAGCGGGAGGAGGAATGAGCAGTTCTTC
CASSETSGRRNEQFF
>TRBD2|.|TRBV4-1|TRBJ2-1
TGCGCCAGCAGCCAAGGCTACACTAGCGGGAGTGGGAATGAGCAGTTCTTC
CASSQGYTSGSGNEQFF
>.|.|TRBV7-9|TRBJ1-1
TGTGCCAGCAACCCTGCGGGACGGATGAACACTGAAGCTTTCTTT
CASNPAGRMNTEAFF
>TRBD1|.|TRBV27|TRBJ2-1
TGTGCCAGCAGAAGAGACAGGGGGAGTAACAATGAGCAGTTCTTC
CASRRDRGSNNEQFF
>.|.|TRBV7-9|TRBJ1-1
TGTGCCAGCAGCTTTACAGAACGGGAAGCTTTCTTT
CASSFTEREAFF
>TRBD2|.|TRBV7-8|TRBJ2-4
TGTGCCAGCAGCTTACGGGGGGGTATCAAAAACATTCAGTACTTC
CASSLRGGIKNIQYF
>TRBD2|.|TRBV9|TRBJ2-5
TGTGCCAGCAGCGTAGGACTAGCGGGAGGAGAGACCCAGTACTTC
CASSVGLAGGETQYF
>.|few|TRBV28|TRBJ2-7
TGTGCCAGCAACCCGACGGGGAATAGGGTCTACGAGCAGTACTTC
CASNPTGNRVYEQYF
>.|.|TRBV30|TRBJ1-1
TGTGCCTGGAGGGCCCCAGGGGCGTCGAACACTGAAGCTTTCTTT
CAWRAPGASNTEAFF
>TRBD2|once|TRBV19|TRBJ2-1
TGTGCCAGTAGTATCAGGGCTAGCGGGACTCCAAACAATGAGCAGTTCTTC
CASSIRASGTPNNEQFF
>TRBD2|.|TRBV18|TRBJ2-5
TGTGCCAGCTCACTGAGGGGAGGGCCAGAAGAGACCCAGTACTTC
CASSLRGGPEETQYF
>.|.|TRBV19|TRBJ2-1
TGTGCCAGTACCCCAAGGGGGGGAGTAGGCAATGAGCAGTTCTTC
CASTPRGGVGNEQFF